These T cell receptor beta chains were read from a single sample in a study of blood T cell dynamics during melanoma immunotherapy. Profiled with immunoSEQ multiplex PCR; TCRdb holds only in-frame clones, not every one. The table records fewer than 15,000 clones, 92% of them present only once. Sequenced material: effector memory CD8+ T cells from blood, taken from a patient treated with checkpoint blockade. All receptors derive from a human donor with melanoma. Each CDR3 is given with its conserved first and last residue. Fields, in order: CDR3 length, V gene, J gene, CDR3 protein.

14	TRBV10-2	TRBJ1-1	CASIPDSTNTEAFF
15	TRBV7-7	TRBJ1-5	CASSPRTGSNQPQHF
13	TRBV6-5	TRBJ2-3	CASSGRAADTQYF
14	TRBV30	TRBJ1-1	CAWRDHRGHAEAFF
13	TRBV25-1	TRBJ2-7	CASSGREKYEQYF
14	TRBV5-6	TRBJ1-2	CASSSWTGYYGYTF
16	TRBV28	TRBJ1-1	CASSSRQGWVNTEAFF
14	TRBV5-4	TRBJ2-1	CASGGTSGYNEQFF
12	TRBV7-9	TRBJ2-1	CASSWSGTEQFF
14	TRBV27	TRBJ2-5	CASSPQDGSETQYF
13	TRBV19	TRBJ2-3	CASTYSSTDTQYF
14	TRBV6-1	TRBJ1-1	CASSASSQGQFAFF
15	TRBV27	TRBJ2-2	CASSATPAGTGELFF
13	TRBV19	TRBJ2-2	CASSQDYTGELFF
14	TRBV5-5	TRBJ1-5	CASSLWGSNQPQHF
14	TRBV7-8	TRBJ2-7	CASSLAGTSYEQYF
15	TRBV9	TRBJ2-5	CASSEHPTAIETQYF
14	TRBV19	TRBJ2-2	CASLKGWATGELFF
12	TRBV9	TRBJ2-2	CASSVEAGELFF
16	TRBV15	TRBJ1-2	CATSRPGTAEPLGYTF
15	TRBV7-6	TRBJ2-2	CASSLGGQNTGELFF
12	TRBV7-2	.	CASSYPAYEQYF
15	TRBV15	TRBJ2-1	CATSRDKREEAEQFF
13	TRBV27	TRBJ1-2	CASSSDGYEGYTF
15	TRBV11-3	TRBJ2-7	CASSPSGGAPYEQYF
13	TRBV19	TRBJ2-7	CASSSGNSYEQYF
17	TRBV10-3	TRBJ1-2	CAISDQGQATANYGYTF
12	TRBV27	TRBJ1-5	CASSYQGQPQHF
13	TRBV19	TRBJ2-2	CASSIGSDGELFF
13	TRBV7-6	TRBJ1-2	CASSLVSGGGYTF
18	TRBV10-1	TRBJ2-5	CASSESLDPLAGLETQYF
13	TRBV6-5	TRBJ1-5	CASSYGSNQPQHF
13	TRBV13	TRBJ2-4	CASSGRVKNIQYF
14	TRBV13	TRBJ1-1	CASSLGDRSTEAFF
16	TRBV27	TRBJ1-1	CASSNLLQRGYTEAFF
14	TRBV7-6	TRBJ2-7	CASSLVQGPGEQYF
13	TRBV6-6	TRBJ2-7	CASRPGQTYEQYF
15	TRBV5-2	TRBJ2-7	CASSQGTGWPYEQYF
16	TRBV2	TRBJ2-1	CASSEAWDRAYNEQFF
13	TRBV15	TRBJ1-4	CATSSAENEKLFF
17	TRBV9	TRBJ2-3	CASSVGVLAGAQDTQYF
16	TRBV27	TRBJ1-1	CASSLSATGRPWEAFF
15	TRBV4-1	TRBJ1-5	CASSQDVYSNQPQHF
15	TRBV4-3	TRBJ2-2	CASSHLPLNTGELFF
13	TRBV2	TRBJ2-5	CASSERWKETQYF
13	TRBV30	TRBJ2-7	CAWSGIRHYEQYF
18	TRBV27	TRBJ2-3	CASSFKGTSGRDPDTQYF
13	TRBV15	TRBJ2-7	CATSRGERDEQYF
11	TRBV27	TRBJ2-7	CASSMRGEQYF
16	TRBV13	TRBJ2-3	CASSLPASEGADTQYF
14	TRBV7-2	TRBJ1-4	CASSSPGAAEKLFF
15	TRBV4-1	TRBJ1-1	CASSHSGTGDTEAFF
14	TRBV19	TRBJ1-1	CASSPGQGYTEAFF